The 8 T cell receptor beta chains below were found in one sample sequenced in a study of T cell changes during pregnancy in multiple sclerosis. Sequencing used immunoSEQ multiplex PCR; TCRdb keeps in-frame clones, though not all of them. This table has about 67,000 clones, roughly 92% appearing once. This specimen was peripheral blood, taken in the first trimester of pregnancy. The receptor set was obtained from a female donor in good health, enrolled as a control in a pregnancy study.

The chain recombines TRBV5-4 with TRBJ2-6, with 8 positions matching TRBD2. The germline CDR1 and CDR2 sequences are SGHNT and YYREEE (reference sequence). This CDR3 has 15 amino acids. As DNA, the CDR3 is TGTCACCATGCGGGAGGCCCCTCTGGGGCCAACGTCCTGACTTTC. Translated: CHHAGGPSGANVLTF.

This clone was found a few times. This chain uses TRBV19 with TRBJ1-1, with D perhaps matching TRBD1 (5 bases). CDR1 and CDR2 (germline): LNHDA, SQIVND (reference sequence). The germline V and J ends were trimmed by 8 bases and 1 base, with 17 bases remaining between them. The CDR3 sequence is 15 residues long. The CDR3 protein is CASRQGRARNTEAFF. CDR3 coding DNA: TGTGCCAGTCGACAAGGCAGGGCCCGGAACACTGAAGCTTTCTTT.

The chain couples TRBV27 to TRBJ1-5; 9 positions match TRBD1. CDR3 size: 16 residues. CDR1 and CDR2 from the germline V gene are MNHEY and SMNVEV (reference sequence). V was pared by 3 bases and J by 7 bases, with 10 bases of the junction left unmatched. The CDR3 spells CASSFLGQGGNQPQHF. In DNA form, the CDR3 reads TGTGCCAGCAGTTTCTTGGGACAGGGCGGGAACCAGCCCCAGCATTTT.

The rearrangement joins TRBV29-1 to TRBJ2-1, with no clear D. Between the trimmed V and J ends, which lost 0 bases and 0 bases, there was a span of 9 bases. This CDR3 contains 15 residues. Germline CDR1 SQVTM, CDR2 ANQGSEA. The CDR3, as DNA: TGCAGCGTTGAAGATCGGTACAGCTCCTACAATGAGCAGTTCTTC. This encodes CSVEDRYSSYNEQFF.

The chain uses TRBV6-5 and TRBJ1-1, with 7 bases matching TRBD1. Trimming took 6 bases from V and 2 from J; bases not matched to a gene: 9. The germline CDR1 and CDR2 sequences are MNHEY and SVGAGI. This CDR3 has 15 amino acids. CDR3 DNA: TGTGCCAGCAGGGACCCGGGACAGACTAACACTGAAGCTTTCTTT. This translates into CASRDPGQTNTEAFF.

V is TRBV15 and J is TRBJ2-7; TRBD1 agrees at 10 bases. V lost 1 base to trimming and J lost 4 bases; unmatched junction nucleotides: 1. CDR1 is LNHNV, CDR2 YYDKDF, per germline (reference sequence). The CDR3 length is 14 residues. The CDR3 sequence is CATSRGGQGYEQYF. Written as DNA, the CDR3 is TGTGCCACCAGCAGAGGGGGACAGGGGTACGAGCAGTACTTC.

This chain joins TRBV30 and TRBJ2-1, with 10 bases fitting TRBD2. This CDR3 has 17 residues. The germline CDR1 and CDR2 sequences are GTSNPN and SVGIG (reference sequence). The V and J ends lost 2 bases and 9 bases, in that order; junction bases with no gene match: 16. The CDR3: CAWSSKFGVSGRLEQFF. The CDR3 DNA sequence: TGTGCCTGGAGTTCTAAATTCGGTGTTAGCGGGAGGCTTGAGCAGTTCTTC.

CDR3 DNA sequence: TGTGCCAGCAGCTACTCTAGTAGCAATCAGCCCCAGCATTTT. Encoded protein: CASSYSSSNQPQHF. This sequence joins TRBV7-9 and TRBJ1-5; D gene unclear. The germline V gene has CDR1 SEHNR and CDR2 FQNEAQ (reference sequence). V lost 4 bases and J 0 bases, leaving 7 bases between the germline ends. The CDR3 runs to 14 residues.